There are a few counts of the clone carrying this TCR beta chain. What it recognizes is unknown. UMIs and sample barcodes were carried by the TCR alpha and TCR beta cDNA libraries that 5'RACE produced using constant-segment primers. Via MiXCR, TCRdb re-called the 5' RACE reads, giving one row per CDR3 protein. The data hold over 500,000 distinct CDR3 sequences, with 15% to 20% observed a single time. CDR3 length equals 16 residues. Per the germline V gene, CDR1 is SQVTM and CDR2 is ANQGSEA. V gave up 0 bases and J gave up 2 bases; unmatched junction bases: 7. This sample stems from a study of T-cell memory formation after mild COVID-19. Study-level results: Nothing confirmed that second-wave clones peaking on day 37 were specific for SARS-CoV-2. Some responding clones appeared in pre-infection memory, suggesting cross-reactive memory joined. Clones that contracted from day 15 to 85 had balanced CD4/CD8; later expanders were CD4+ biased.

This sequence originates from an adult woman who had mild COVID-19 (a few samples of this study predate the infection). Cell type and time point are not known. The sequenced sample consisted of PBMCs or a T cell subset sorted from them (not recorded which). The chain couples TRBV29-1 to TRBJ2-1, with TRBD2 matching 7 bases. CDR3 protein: CSVEDGGSYTYNEQFF. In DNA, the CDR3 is TGCAGCGTTGAAGACGGCGGGAGTTATACCTACAATGAGCAGTTCTTC.